This TCR beta chain was profiled in a study of shared clonotypes between healthy human individuals. Study conclusions and caveats: Even with large depth, rarefaction showed that sorted-subset sequencing was incomplete. How much donors shared clonotypes was expected to be affected by sequencing depth.

The count of this clone is one. Its matching antigen is unknown. Sequencing used immunoSEQ multiplex PCR; TCRdb keeps in-frame clones, though not all of them. The sample consists of 1.4 million to 1.5 million clones, 96% of them appearing once. The germline V gene has CDR1 SGHRS and CDR2 YFSETQ. This CDR3 region has 17 residues. Trimming took off 0 bases at V and 4 bases at J, with 16 bases between the two ends. This receptor was obtained from a man between 25 and 39 years old in good health. Sequenced input: naive CD4+ T cells sorted from blood. Subset: CD45RA+ positively selected. V usage is TRBV5-1 and J usage is TRBJ2-2; D gene unclear. This CDR3 is CASSLASVDRSTGELFF. The CDR3, as DNA: TGCGCCAGCAGCTTGGCCTCCGTCGACCGAAGCACCGGGGAGCTGTTTTTT.